Presented here are 10 T cell receptor beta chains from one specimen sequenced in a study of blood T cell repertoires in COVID-19. Assay: immunoSEQ multiplex PCR; the TCRdb copy retains only in-frame clones and omits some. The table includes 35,000 to 45,000 clones, approximately 91% detected once. The sequencing sample was made of peripheral blood. Receptors originate from a man aged 70-80 years with active COVID-19.

There are a few counts of this clone. The V call is TRBV10-2, the J call TRBJ2-3; 10 bases agree with TRBD1. Germline assignment: CDR1 WSHSY and CDR2 SAAADI. The V gene end was trimmed by 6 bases and the J gene end by 4 bases; junction bases not matched to a gene: 7. The CDR3 is 15 amino acids. CDR3: CASRPGQGSSDTQYF. DNA of the CDR3: TGCGCCAGCAGACCGGGACAGGGGAGTTCAGATACGCAGTATTTT.

The J gene is TRBJ1-5, the V gene TRBV10-3; D might be TRBD1 (6 bases). Per germline, CDR1 ENHRY and CDR2 SYGVKD. CDR3 length equals 17 residues. Trimming shortened V by 2 bases and J by 4 bases, and 18 bases separated the two germline ends. The CDR3 DNA sequence: TGTGCCATCAGTGAGACAGGGTCTTCCATAGTGAATCAGCCCCAGCATTTT. Encoded protein: CAISETGSSIVNQPQHF.

The V gene is TRBV5-1, the J gene TRBJ1-1, with a tentative D call TRBD1 (6 bases). Trimming left V 4 bases short and J 4 bases short, with 11 bases between. Germline CDR1 SGHRS, CDR2 YFSETQ. The length of the CDR3 is 13 residues. Written as DNA, the CDR3 is TGCGCCAGCAGCCAGACAGGAGGCACTGAAGCTTTCTTT. It translates to CASSQTGGTEAFF.

The chain combines TRBV9 with TRBJ2-1; 11 bases agree with TRBD1. This CDR3 is 16 amino acids long. Germline CDR1 reads SGDLS; CDR2 reads YYNGEE. With V trimmed by 2 bases and J by 5 bases, 6 bases remained unmatched. CDR3 sequence (DNA): TGTGCCAGCAGCGTTCGCCGGGACAGGGGGGACAATGAGCAGTTCTTC. Translating it yields CASSVRRDRGDNEQFF. Supplemented by reference TRBV9 and TRBJ2-1, the full variable domain reads DSGVTQTPKHLITATGQRVTLRCSPRSGDLSVYWYQQSLDQGLQFLIQYYNGEERAKGNILERFSAQQFPDLHSELNLSSLELGDSALYFCASSVRRDRGDNEQFFGPGTRLTVL.

The V and J genes are TRBV19 and TRBJ1-2, with D unresolved. The CDR3 has 14 residues. Trimming left V 4 bases short and J 4 bases short, with 13 bases between. Looked up from germline, CDR1 is LNHDA and CDR2 is SQIVND (reference sequence). CDR3 amino acids: CASSTFGPVYGYTF. Here the CDR3 DNA reads TGTGCCAGTAGTACCTTTGGGCCCGTCTATGGCTACACCTTC. Drawing the rest from reference TRBV19 and TRBJ1-2, the complete variable domain is DGGITQSPKYLFRKEGQNVTLSCEQNLNHDAMYWYRQDPGQGLRLIYYSQIVNDFQKGDIAEGYSVSREKKESFPLTVTSAQKNPTAFYLCASSTFGPVYGYTFGSGTRLTVV.

CDR3: CASSRRTGRTYEQYF. DNA of the CDR3: TGTGCCAGCAGCCGTAGAACAGGGAGAACCTACGAGCAGTACTTC. The chain uses TRBV5-4 and TRBJ2-7; the D gene is possibly TRBD1 (6 bases). V lost 4 bases to trimming and J lost 2 bases, with 16 bases between them. CDR1 is SGHNT and CDR2 is YYREEE in the germline V gene (reference sequence). The CDR3 extends over 15 amino acids.

J is TRBJ2-7 and V is TRBV19; no firm D call. The length of the CDR3 is 12 residues. CDR1 LNHDA and CDR2 SQIVND come from the germline V gene (reference sequence). V was shortened by 3 bases and J by 6 bases, with 9 bases between the two germline ends. As DNA, the CDR3 is TGTGCCAGTAGTATGACTGGAGTCGAGCAGTACTTC. Encoded protein: CASSMTGVEQYF. Full variable domain (missing parts from reference TRBV19 and TRBJ2-7): DGGITQSPKYLFRKEGQNVTLSCEQNLNHDAMYWYRQDPGQGLRLIYYSQIVNDFQKGDIAEGYSVSREKKESFPLTVTSAQKNPTAFYLCASSMTGVEQYFGPGTRLTVT.

The V and J genes are TRBV18 and TRBJ2-1; 7 nucleotides align to TRBD1. Per germline, CDR1 KGHSH and CDR2 LQKENI. The CDR3 is 17 residues long. The V gene end was trimmed by 1 base and the J gene end by 0 bases; junction bases not matched to a gene: 6. The CDR3 is CASSPLGQVSSYNEQFF. CDR3 sequence (DNA): TGTGCCAGCTCACCACTCGGACAGGTCAGCTCCTACAATGAGCAGTTCTTC.

The rearrangement joins TRBV13 to TRBJ2-1, with TRBD1 matching over 8 bases. CDR3 length: 15 amino acids. Germline V gene lookup returns CDR1 PRHDT and CDR2 FYEKMQ (reference sequence). V was clipped by 1 base and J by 4 bases; unmatched bases: 3. For the CDR3, the DNA is TGTGCCAGCAGCTTAGACAGGGGGGCGTACAATGAGCAGTTCTTC. Translated: CASSLDRGAYNEQFF.

This clone was seen more than once but under ten times. The rearrangement links TRBV11-3 to TRBJ2-7; a possible D gene is TRBD1 (6 bases). This CDR3 has 15 amino acids. With 5 bases removed from V and 9 bases from J, the gap between germline ends came to 23 bases. CDR1 and CDR2 (germline): SGHNT, YENEEA. The CDR3 here is CASSATSDSTSRQYF. Here the CDR3 DNA reads TGTGCCAGCAGCGCGACCTCGGACAGCACGAGCCGGCAGTACTTC.